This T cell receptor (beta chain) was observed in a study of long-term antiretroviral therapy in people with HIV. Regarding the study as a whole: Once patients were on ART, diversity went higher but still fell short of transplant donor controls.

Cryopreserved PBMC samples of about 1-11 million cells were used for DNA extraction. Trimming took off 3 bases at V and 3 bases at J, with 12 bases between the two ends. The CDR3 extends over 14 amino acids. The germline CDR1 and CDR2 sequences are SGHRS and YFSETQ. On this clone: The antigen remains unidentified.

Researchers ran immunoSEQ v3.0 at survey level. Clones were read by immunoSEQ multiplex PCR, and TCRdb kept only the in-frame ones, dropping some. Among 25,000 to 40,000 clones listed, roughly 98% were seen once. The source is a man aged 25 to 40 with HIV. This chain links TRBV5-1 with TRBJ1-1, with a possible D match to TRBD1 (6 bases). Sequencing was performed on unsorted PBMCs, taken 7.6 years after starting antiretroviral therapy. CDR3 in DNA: TGCGCCAGCAGCTATGGACAGTTTTACACTGAAGCTTTCTTT. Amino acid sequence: CASSYGQFYTEAFF.